This T cell receptor beta chain came from a study of cytomegalovirus exposure and HLA in healthy donors (dated by TCRdb to 2015 to 2018). Study-wide context: According to an earlier analysis of 450 to 650 of the donors, 150 million to 200 million T cells yielded 95 million to 140 million unique TCR beta sequences and approximately 280 Gb of sequence data. Four to six DR-DQ haplotypes were handled as single units for association and clustering, since linkage in the cohort was strong. Besides the first cohort of more than 650 subjects, a separate validation cohort made up of 120 different subjects was used. High-throughput TCR immunosequencing, statistical association of individual TCRs with disease status, and machine learning were combined to predict cytomegalovirus infection status. A later genetic analysis used genome-wide SNP genotypes for about 55% of the 666 donors, treating that subset as a discovery cohort. Among 398 genotyped donors of the cohort, an average of approximately 200,000 unique TCR beta nucleotide sequences was sequenced per donor, of which about 19% were non-productive. Both class I and class II loci were covered by HLA typing, at four-digit resolution. To study patterns of TCR occurrence, a later analysis re-analyzed previously published TCR beta repertoires from around 660 donors and added high-resolution HLA genotyping. Donor age, sex, ethnicity and CMV serostatus were collected together with the repertoire data. The study profiled the T cell repertoires of approximately 700 subjects by immunosequencing and related them to cytomegalovirus serostatus. The genetic ancestry cluster associated with self-reported Caucasian donors included around 76% of the 398 genotyped donors. The number of typed donors differed by locus: about 620-630 for A, B, C, DRB1 and DQB1; 522 for DQA1; around 580 for DPA1; and approximately 450 for DPB1. The study aimed to test whether signatures of past pathogen exposure could be identified by cataloging public T cell receptors. An earlier analysis of approximately 500 of the donors applied high-throughput TCR beta sequencing to assess whether each TCR beta V gene segment acted as functional or pseudogenic. Rather than using new phenotypic data, the later analysis identified candidate immune exposures from TCR beta sequences and from how often those sequences occurred across donors. About 280 gigabases of sequencing data and 75 million to 85 million unique TCR sequences made up an early release that covered some 640 HLA-typed donors. All discovery cohort repertoires had been generated using a single sequencing platform. Overall study outcomes, separate from this receptor: In vitro tests confirmed that three of the cytomegalovirus-associated TCR beta chains recognize cytomegalovirus antigens. The classifier was reported to diagnose cytomegalovirus status with high specificity and sensitivity in both the original cohort and the validation cohort. Immune exposure information for the cohort was limited to CMV serostatus. Because HLA typing was missing for some donors at each locus, association tests included only the typed subset. According to a later genetic analysis, donors in an Asian-associated ancestry cluster had fewer N-insertions in productive TCRs than the approximately 700-donor mean. A total of 164 TCR beta chains were listed by the study as associated with cytomegalovirus. Most TCR sequences were seen in very few donors, while some public TCRs were found in many individuals. A group of highly shared sequence variants was considered likely to be a technical artifact of the sequencing pipeline. A later analysis found that most CMV-associated TCR beta chains appeared HLA-restricted, with HLA associations seemingly driven largely by CMV exposure. A further reported finding was that TCR beta sequences accurately predicted the HLA-A and HLA-B alleles for most subjects in the first cohort. According to the authors, the approach could potentially be generalized to other disease states and immunological phenotypes. This cohort had only TCR beta chains sequenced, and the lack of alpha or paired-chain data limited which features could be detected. A later genetic analysis associated a missense DCLRE1C variant with V-gene and J-gene trimming of TCR beta chains, and an independent cohort replicated the association. Some IMGT-functional V segments, including TRBV6-2 and TRBV6-3, could not be distinguished by the 87-base-pair reads and were therefore excluded. In a later analysis, TCR association rates were found to vary across HLA loci, with the most associated TCRs seen for DRB1 alleles and the fewest for HLA-C alleles. Strong co-occurrence of HLA alleles, especially DR and DQ, made assigning TCR associations to individual alleles difficult. In a later analysis, HLA-associated TCR beta chains showed more clonal expansion and lower generation probabilities than non-associated chains that were equally common. A later analysis reported that several top co-occurrence clusters appeared linked to parvovirus B19, influenza, CMV and Epstein-Barr virus. Correlated functional status among segregating V segments might reflect linkage disequilibrium, but an unknown experimental factor could not be ruled out. The presence/absence analyses assumed that sequencing depth was roughly uniform across donors, and that assumption may not be true. Specific HLA alleles were associated with around 18,000 TCR beta sequences at a false discovery rate of 0.05 in a later analysis. Because counts were too low, about 18 rarely observed V segments, including chromosome 9 orphons, were excluded from the earlier analysis of some 540 of the donors. An earlier analysis of approximately 600 of the donors showed that most TCR beta V segments appeared in productive rearrangements either about 90% or about 30% of the time, which broadly matched IMGT annotations.

As to this clone: There is no known antigen for this receptor.

In total, fewer than 750 healthy bone marrow donors made up the cohort. All cohort members were sampled while nominally healthy, although unrecorded immune exposures were likely present. The donor tested CMV seropositive and was one of the 289 seropositive cohort members. A peripheral blood sample was collected from each donor, and TCR beta sequencing was performed on peripheral blood mononuclear cells. The Qiagen DNeasy Blood Extraction Kit was used to extract genomic DNA from the blood cell samples. The cysteine opens and the phenylalanine closes a CDR3 of 15 amino acids. Only CDR3 DNA remains: 45 bases, in frame from the first base. V is reduced by 2 bases and J by 2 bases, leaving a spacing of 13 bases between them. The CDR1 and CDR2 encoded by the germline V gene are SGHAT and FQNNGV. Library preparation used the immunoSEQ multiplex PCR assay. For the multiplex PCR, a mixture combining 60 forward primers for TCR Vbeta segments and 13 reverse primers for TCR Jbeta segments was used. A multiplex PCR assay on genomic DNA amplified the CDR3 region of rearranged TCR beta genes. The amplified TCR beta libraries were sequenced on the Illumina HiSeq System as 87-base-pair reads. Per the original workflow: Across the 500 to 750 repertoires, a later analysis counted tens of millions of unique TCR beta chains, 9.5 million to 13 million of which were shared by at least two donors. A nearest-neighbor algorithm error-corrected the raw reads and collapsed the reads into unique sequences, merging closely related sequences to remove PCR and sequencing errors. V, D and J gene segments were assigned by aligning CDR3 sequences to IMGT reference sequences. For a sequence to be retained, a match of at least six nucleotides to both a V gene segment and a J gene segment was required. A rearrangement counted as productive if the CDR3 had no stop codons and remained in frame with V and J, and every other rearrangement counted as non-productive. Following IMGT convention, CDR3 was defined as the stretch from the second conserved V-encoded cysteine up to the conserved J-encoded phenylalanine. In an earlier analysis of approximately 590 of the donors, sequences lacking an unambiguous match to a single V gene segment were excluded. An earlier analysis of 587 of the donors called V segments functional above 56.7% productive rearrangements and segregating when the between-donor standard deviation exceeded 5%. A statistical classification framework was developed to diagnose cytomegalovirus status using the catalog of TCR beta chain sequences. In a later analysis, TCR nucleotide sequences were compared against IMGT/GENE-DB human TR gene sequences so that V and J genes could be assigned. In a later analysis, CDR3 sequences and most-parsimonious VDJ recombination scenarios were assigned using the TCRdist pipeline. In a later analysis, every TCR beta chain was defined by the combination of its CDR3 amino acid sequence and its V-gene family, and reads without a unique V-gene family were dropped. In a later analysis, around 600 highly shared, low-generation-probability nucleotide sequences were removed to address suspected cross-contamination and a sequencing artifact. A later analysis calculated a clonal expansion index for each public chain from normalized within-repertoire ranks of inferred template counts. In a later analysis, generation probabilities were computed using a VDJ recombination model fitted to out-of-frame rearrangements, and the results were checked against IGoR. In a later analysis, hypergeometric tests were used to score TCR-TCR, TCR-HLA and TCR-CMV co-occurrence, with a repertoire-size bias correction applied to TCR pairs. To estimate false discovery rates, a later analysis permuted the HLA or CMV assignments 20 times. In a later analysis, co-occurring TCRs were grouped with DBSCAN, and TCRdist sequence similarity was added when clustering was performed within HLA-allele-positive subsets. Co-occurrence clustering excluded repertoires with fewer than 30,000 or more than 120,000 public chains, plus five with anomalous nucleotide sharing. Held by TCRdb, this immuneACCESS table contains in-frame sequences only and omits some clones. Under half of the omission traces to an unresolved V gene where checked; the cause of the rest is unknown. For V, J and clone size, that table is used; D and trimming come from the DNA. For this sample, the table gives about 74,000 clones. 7.5% to 8% of the sample comes from the top ten.

This clonotype was obtained from a female donor in good health and CMV-seropositive. Sample: PBMCs. In this chain, TRBV11-2 is recombined with TRBJ2-7; the D gene is perhaps TRBD2, from 6 matching bases. The DNA sequence is TGTGCCAGCAGCTTACTCCAGAGGAGGGCCTACGAGCAGTACTTC. This gives the protein CASSLLQRRAYEQYF.